This is a list of T cell receptor beta chains from one sample in a study of HIV-infected patients and healthy controls. From the 5' RACE reads, TCRdb called clonotypes with MiXCR, one entry per CDR3 protein. The sample holds around 20,000 distinct CDR3 sequences; approximately 9% are singletons and the top ten take over 20%. This specimen was blood, taken during antiretroviral therapy. Every receptor here comes from an adult with HIV infection. Both conserved end residues are part of each CDR3. Fields, in order: J gene, V gene, D gene, clone size, CDR3 DNA, CDR3 protein. D genes are given only for firm matches. Rows give clone size only sometimes, using once, few, many, or a class for an expanded clone.

j_gene: TRBJ1-1
v_gene: TRBV13
d_gene: NA
abundance: many
CDR3nt: TGTGCCAGCAGCTTAGTCAGAAACACTGAAGCTTTCTTT
CDR3aa: CASSLVRNTEAFF

j_gene: TRBJ2-1
v_gene: TRBV29-1
d_gene: TRBD2
abundance: many
CDR3nt: TGCAGCGTTGAAGACTTTGCGGGGGGCTCCTACAATGAGCAGTTCTTC
CDR3aa: CSVEDFAGGSYNEQFF

j_gene: TRBJ2-1
v_gene: TRBV7-3
d_gene: NA
abundance: many
CDR3nt: TGTGCCAGCAGCTGGAGTTCGTCCAATGAGCAGTTCTTC
CDR3aa: CASSWSSSNEQFF

j_gene: TRBJ2-1
v_gene: TRBV12-5
d_gene: NA
abundance: many
CDR3nt: TGTGCTAGTGGTTCCTTTGCTCGAAGCTCCTACAATGAGCAGTTCTTC
CDR3aa: CASGSFARSSYNEQFF

j_gene: TRBJ2-3
v_gene: TRBV30
d_gene: NA
abundance: many
CDR3nt: TGTGCCTGGAGTGTACGGGGCAGCCTCACAGATACGCAGTATTTT
CDR3aa: CAWSVRGSLTDTQYF

j_gene: TRBJ2-7
v_gene: TRBV3-1
d_gene: TRBD1
abundance: many
CDR3nt: TGTGCCAGCAGCCGGGACAGGGGGCTATACGAGCAGTACTTC
CDR3aa: CASSRDRGLYEQYF

j_gene: TRBJ2-1
v_gene: TRBV15
d_gene: TRBD2
abundance: NA
CDR3nt: TGTGCCACCATCGGGACTAGCGGGAGAACGCAGTTCTTC
CDR3aa: CATIGTSGRTQFF

j_gene: TRBJ2-1
v_gene: TRBV6-7
d_gene: TRBD2
abundance: many
CDR3nt: TGTGCCAGCAGTGGGGACAGCTTGATAGCGGGAGGCAATGAGCAGTTCTTC
CDR3aa: CASSGDSLIAGGNEQFF

j_gene: TRBJ2-3
v_gene: TRBV28
d_gene: TRBD2
abundance: many
CDR3nt: TGTGCCAGCAAGCGGGGGGACACAGATACGCAGTATTTT
CDR3aa: CASKRGDTDTQYF

j_gene: TRBJ1-1
v_gene: TRBV10-3
d_gene: TRBD1
abundance: many
CDR3nt: TGTGCCATCAGAGAGACAGGGGATAACACTGAAGCTTTCTTT
CDR3aa: CAIRETGDNTEAFF

j_gene: TRBJ1-1
v_gene: TRBV9
d_gene: NA
abundance: many
CDR3nt: TGTGCCAGCAGCGTAGGAGGACACCCCGCAGGCACTGAAGCTTTCTTT
CDR3aa: CASSVGGHPAGTEAFF